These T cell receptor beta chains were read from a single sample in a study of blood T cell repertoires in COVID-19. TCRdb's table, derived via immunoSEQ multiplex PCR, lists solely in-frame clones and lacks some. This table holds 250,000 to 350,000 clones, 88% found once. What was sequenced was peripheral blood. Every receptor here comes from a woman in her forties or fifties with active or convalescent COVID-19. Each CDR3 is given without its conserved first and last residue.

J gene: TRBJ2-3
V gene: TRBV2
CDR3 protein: ASSSPLLAGLSTDTQY

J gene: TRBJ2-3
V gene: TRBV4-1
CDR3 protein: ASSQDRVAQY

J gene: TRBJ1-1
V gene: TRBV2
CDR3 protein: ASSGDRGGTEAF

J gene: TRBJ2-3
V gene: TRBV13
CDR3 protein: ASSLGETSTDTQY

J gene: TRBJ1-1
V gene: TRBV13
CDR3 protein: ASSRGQLNTEAF

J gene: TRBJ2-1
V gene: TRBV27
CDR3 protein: ASRETVYNEQF

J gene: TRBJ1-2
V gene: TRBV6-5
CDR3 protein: ASSYNRDDYGYT

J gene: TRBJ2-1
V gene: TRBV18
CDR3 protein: ASSPHDGLAGGDEQF

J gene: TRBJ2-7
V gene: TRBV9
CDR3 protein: ASSVDSSYEQY

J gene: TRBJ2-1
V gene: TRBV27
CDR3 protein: ASSLPGQYNEQF

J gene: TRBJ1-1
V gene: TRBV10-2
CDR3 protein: ASSEYRTATEAF

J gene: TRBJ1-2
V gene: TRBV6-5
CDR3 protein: ASSYSSGPNLYGYT

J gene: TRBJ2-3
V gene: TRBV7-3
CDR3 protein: ASSSQSLARESSTDTQY

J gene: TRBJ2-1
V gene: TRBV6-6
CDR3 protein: ASSTGGISYNEQF

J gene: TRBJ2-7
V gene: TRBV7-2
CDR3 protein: ASRLSGSPSYEQY

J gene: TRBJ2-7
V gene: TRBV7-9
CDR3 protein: ASSHYTGVVEQY

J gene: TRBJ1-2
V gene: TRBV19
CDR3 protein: ASSISGDLYGYT

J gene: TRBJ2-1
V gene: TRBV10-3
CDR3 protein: AISDLQDSLYNEQF

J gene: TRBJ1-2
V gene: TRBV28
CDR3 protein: ASSLLDYGYT

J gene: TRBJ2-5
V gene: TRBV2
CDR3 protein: ASTLLGSLQETQY

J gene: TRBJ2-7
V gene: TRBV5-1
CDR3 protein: ASSLDRRYEQY

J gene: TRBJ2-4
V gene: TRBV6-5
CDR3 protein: ASSWGQGKNIQY

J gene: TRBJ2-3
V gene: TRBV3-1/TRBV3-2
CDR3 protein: ASSQKVGGSFPTDTQY

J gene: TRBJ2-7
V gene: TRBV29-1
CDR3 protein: SVAPQGNEQY

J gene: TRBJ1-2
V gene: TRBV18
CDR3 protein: ASSPGTDNYGYT